A single TCR beta chain is shown here with its context. These data belong to a study of blood T cell repertoires in COVID-19. Across the whole study: PBMCs, B-cell-depleted T cells, or T cells provided the cDNA or gDNA that made up the material.

In the original workflow: Nucleated cell number was recorded as an estimate derived from reference gene primer amplification. The assay was immunoSEQ multiplex PCR, and TCRdb's table has in-frame clones only and misses some. The DNA gave D and trimming, while V, J and clone size come from that table. The data contain 150,000 to 200,000 clones, more than 75% of them singletons. V lost 5 bases to trimming and J lost 13 bases; unmatched junction nucleotides: 9. The V gene's germline CDR1 is MNHEY and CDR2 SVGEGT. This CDR3 has 13 amino acids. Seattle-derived patients entered the study during active infection and were followed longitudinally.

Material: peripheral blood. This TCR was recovered from an elderly woman with COVID-19, enrolled during active disease. The chain has TRBV6-2 or TRBV6-3 and TRBJ2-5, with TRBD2 matching over 11 bases. The CDR3 coding sequence is TGTGCCAGCAGTGCACTAGCGGGAGCCGGTCCGTACTTC. Translating gives CASSALAGAGPYF.